This T cell receptor beta chain was recovered during a study of blood T cell repertoires in COVID-19. Study context: The United States, Italy and Spain were the sources of the acute and convalescent COVID-19 samples. T cells, B-cell-depleted T cells, or PBMCs provided the cDNA or gDNA that served as material.

Authors' data handling: By means of reference gene primer amplification, nucleated cell counts were estimated. Using immunoSEQ multiplex PCR, the repertoire was profiled, and TCRdb retains in-frame clones only, with some absent. The V and J calls and clone size were taken over from that table, and D and trimming were inferred from the DNA. The sample holds fewer than 60,000 clones, 89% seen once. The germline V gene encodes CDR1 GTSNPN and CDR2 SVGIG (reference sequence). The CDR3 length is 15 residues. The germline V and J ends were trimmed by 1 base and 4 bases, with 16 bases remaining between them.

V is TRBV30 and J is TRBJ1-2, with D possibly TRBD1 on 6 matching bases. The sequence was obtained from a human donor in a cohort sampled during active COVID-19. Material: peripheral blood. The CDR3 DNA reads as TGTGCCTGGAGTGGCACCACAGGGTTTGGCTATGGCTACACCTTC. The encoded protein is CAWSGTTGFGYGYTF.